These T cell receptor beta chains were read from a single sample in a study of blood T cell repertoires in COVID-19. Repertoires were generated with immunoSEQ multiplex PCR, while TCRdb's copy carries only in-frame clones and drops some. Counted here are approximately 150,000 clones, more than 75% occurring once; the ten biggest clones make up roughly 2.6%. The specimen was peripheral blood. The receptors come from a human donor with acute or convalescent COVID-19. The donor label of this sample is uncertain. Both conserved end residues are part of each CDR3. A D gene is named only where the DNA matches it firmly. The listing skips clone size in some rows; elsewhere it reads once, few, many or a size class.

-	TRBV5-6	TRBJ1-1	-	CASSKPQGNTEAFF	TGTGCCAGCAGCAAGCCCCAGGGGAACACTGAAGCTTTCTTT
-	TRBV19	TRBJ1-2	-	CASSLRVPNFNYGYTF	TGTGCCAGTAGTCTCAGGGTTCCGAATTTTAACTATGGCTACACCTTC
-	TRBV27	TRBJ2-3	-	CASSTRTGTDTQYF	TGTGCCAGCAGTACCCGGACAGGCACAGATACGCAGTATTTT
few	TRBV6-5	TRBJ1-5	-	CASSYDGNQPQHF	TGTGCCAGCAGTTACGACGGGAATCAGCCCCAGCATTTT
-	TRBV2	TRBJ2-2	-	CASSAVGGSANTGELFF	TGTGCCAGCAGTGCAGTCGGAGGGTCCGCGAACACCGGGGAGCTGTTTTTT
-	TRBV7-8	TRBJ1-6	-	CASTLTDNSPLHF	TGTGCCAGCACCCTGACAGATAATTCACCCCTCCACTTT
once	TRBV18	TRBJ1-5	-	CASSPNAMSNQPQHF	TGTGCCAGCTCACCAAACGCGATGAGCAATCAGCCCCAGCATTTT
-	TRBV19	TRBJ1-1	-	CASSIGLGAGAEAFF	TGTGCCAGTAGTATAGGGCTGGGGGCGGGCGCTGAAGCTTTCTTT
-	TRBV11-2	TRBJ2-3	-	CASSLSGSTDTQYF	TGTGCCAGCAGCCTTAGCGGTAGCACAGATACGCAGTATTTT
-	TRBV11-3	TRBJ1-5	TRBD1	CASSLEQGPRWGNQPQHF	TGTGCCAGCAGCTTAGAACAGGGGCCACGCTGGGGCAATCAGCCCCAGCATTTT
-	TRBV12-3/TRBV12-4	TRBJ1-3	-	CASSYLTTTIYF	TGTGCCAGCAGTTACCTGACAACTACCATATATTTT